This T cell receptor beta chain originates from a study of blood T cell repertoires in COVID-19 (dated by TCRdb to the early 2020s). For context, the study as a whole: Samples from collaborators originated in the United States, Italy and Spain and spanned both the acute and convalescent phases of COVID-19. The prospective study material was composed of cDNA or gDNA derived from T cells, B-cell-depleted T cells, or PBMCs. Subjects who had been exposed to COVID-19, were actively infected with it, or had recovered from it provided the deeply sampled blood TCRbeta repertoires that made up the dataset. The repertoires were made available in a free public database intended to serve as a resource for research on the immune response to SARS-CoV-2. The samples were drawn from the first 160 participants of the ongoing ImmuneRACE study and from 1,200 or so subjects provided by 6 global collaborators. Sample metadata almost always included a de-identified subject ID, COVID-19 status, age in years and sex. HLA class I and class II types, where available, came from metadata supplied by the sample provider rather than from assay-based typing.

Points on this clone: What antigen it recognizes has not been identified. Base qualities are not provided; no much larger clone lies one nucleotide away.

The CDR3 starts with the cysteine, ends with the phenylalanine, and has 15 residues. This entry keeps only the CDR3 DNA: 45 bases, framed from base 1. The junction shows trimming of 4 bases on V and 1 base on J, plus 15 bases between the germline ends. The germline V gene (reference sequence) supplies CDR1 GTSNPN and CDR2 SVGIG. The paper's findings and limits, for the study overall: The amount of clinical and demographic metadata varied by source and participant and was provided uncurated.

TCRbeta CDR3 regions were amplified from genomic DNA using the immunoSEQ Assay, a bias-controlled multiplex PCR. Per the authors' processing: The number of nucleated cells in each sample was estimated by amplification of reference gene primers within the assay. Sequence reads were collapsed and filtered to measure the absolute abundance of every unique TCRbeta CDR3 rearrangement. For each sample, productive Simpson clonality was calculated by taking the square root of Simpson's diversity index across productive rearrangements. This immuneACCESS table, as held by TCRdb, lists in-frame sequences with V and J called but not all clones. Of the missing ones, under half trace to an unresolved V gene in checked studies; the others have no known cause. The D gene and trimming were derived from the DNA, and the V and J assignments and clone size from that table. This sample is represented by under 200,000 clones; more than 80% of them were singletons. The top ten clonotypes cover 0.5% to 0.55% of the sample.

Each collaborating institution followed its own protocols to collect whole blood in K2EDTA tubes. For TCRbeta analysis, collaborator samples were shipped as frozen whole blood, as isolated PBMCs, or as DNA extracted from either sample type. The rearrangement joined TRBV30 to TRBJ2-3; TRBD2 is possibly the D segment (6 matching bases). The TCR was taken from a man between 50 and 59 years old with acute or convalescent COVID-19. Material for sequencing was peripheral blood. The CDR3 region reads CAWTGSTSRTDTQYF. The sequenced DNA is TGTGCCTGGACAGGCTCCACTAGCCGCACAGATACGCAGTATTTT.